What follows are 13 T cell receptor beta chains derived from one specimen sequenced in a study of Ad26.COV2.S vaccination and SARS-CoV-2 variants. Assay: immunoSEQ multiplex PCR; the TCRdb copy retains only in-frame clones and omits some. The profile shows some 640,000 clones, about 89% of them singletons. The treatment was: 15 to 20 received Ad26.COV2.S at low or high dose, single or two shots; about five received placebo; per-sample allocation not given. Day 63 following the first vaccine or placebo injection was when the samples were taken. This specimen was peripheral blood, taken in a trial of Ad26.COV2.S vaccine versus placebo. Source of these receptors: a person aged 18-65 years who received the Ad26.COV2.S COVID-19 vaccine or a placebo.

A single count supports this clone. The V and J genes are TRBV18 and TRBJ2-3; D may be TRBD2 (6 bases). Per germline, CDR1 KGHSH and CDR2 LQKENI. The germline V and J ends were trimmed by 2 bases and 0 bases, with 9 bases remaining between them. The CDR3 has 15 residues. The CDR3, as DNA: TGTGCCAGCTCACCAGGGCTAGCGAGCACAGATACGCAGTATTTT. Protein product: CASSPGLASTDTQYF. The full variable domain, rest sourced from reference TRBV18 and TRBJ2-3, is NAGVMQNPRHLVRRRGQEARLRCSPMKGHSHVYWYRQLPEEGLKFMVYLQKENIIDESGMPKERFSAEFPKEGPSILRIQQVVRGDSAAYFCASSPGLASTDTQYFGPGTRLTVL.

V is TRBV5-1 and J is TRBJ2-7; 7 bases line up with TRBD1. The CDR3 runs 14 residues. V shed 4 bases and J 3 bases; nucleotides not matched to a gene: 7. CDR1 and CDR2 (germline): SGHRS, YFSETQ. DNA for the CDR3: TGCGCCAGCAGCCCATCCGGGACAGACTACGAGCAGTACTTC. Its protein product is CASSPSGTDYEQYF.

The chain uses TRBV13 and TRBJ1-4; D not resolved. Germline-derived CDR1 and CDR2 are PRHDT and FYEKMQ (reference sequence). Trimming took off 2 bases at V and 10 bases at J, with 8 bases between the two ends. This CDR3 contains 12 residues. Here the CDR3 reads CASSLRGGKLFF. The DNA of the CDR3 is TGTGCCAGCAGCTTACGGGGAGGAAAACTGTTTTTT.

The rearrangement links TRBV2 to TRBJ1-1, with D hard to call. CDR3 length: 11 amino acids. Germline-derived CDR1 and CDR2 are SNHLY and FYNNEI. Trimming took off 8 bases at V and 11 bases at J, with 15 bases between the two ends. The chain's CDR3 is CASATGLSAFF. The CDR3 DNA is TGTGCCAGCGCCACGGGGTTGTCCGCTTTCTTT.

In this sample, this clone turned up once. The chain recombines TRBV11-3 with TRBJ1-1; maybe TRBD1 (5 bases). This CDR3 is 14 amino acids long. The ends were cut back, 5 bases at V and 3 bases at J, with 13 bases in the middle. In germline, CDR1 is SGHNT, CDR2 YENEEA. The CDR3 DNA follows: TGTGCCAGCAGCCACGGGGGGAGCGACACTGAAGCTTTCTTT. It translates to CASSHGGSDTEAFF.

This CDR3 reads CASSPGWAEELFF. DNA of the CDR3: TGTGCCAGCTCACCAGGGTGGGCTGAGGAACTGTTTTTT. The chain carries TRBV18 and TRBJ1-4; D remains ambiguous. V lost 2 bases and J lost 12, with 13 bases in between. Germline CDR1 is KGHSH and CDR2 is LQKENI. The CDR3 length is 13 residues.

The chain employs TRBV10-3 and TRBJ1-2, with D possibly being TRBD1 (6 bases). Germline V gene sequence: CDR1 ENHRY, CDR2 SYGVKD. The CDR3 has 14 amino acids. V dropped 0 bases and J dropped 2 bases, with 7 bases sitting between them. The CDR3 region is CAISESGQNYGYTF. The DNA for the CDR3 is TGTGCCATCAGTGAGTCAGGACAGAACTATGGCTACACCTTC.

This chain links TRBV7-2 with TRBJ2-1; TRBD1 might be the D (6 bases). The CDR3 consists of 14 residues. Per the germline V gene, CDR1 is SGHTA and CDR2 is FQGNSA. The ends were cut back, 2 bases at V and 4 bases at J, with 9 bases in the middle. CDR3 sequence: CASSLRTEYNEQFF. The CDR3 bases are TGTGCCAGCAGCTTACGGACAGAGTACAATGAGCAGTTCTTC. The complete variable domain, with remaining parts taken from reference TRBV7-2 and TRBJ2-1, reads GAGVSQSPSNKVTEKGKDVELRCDPISGHTALYWYRQSLGQGLEFLIYFQGNSAPDKSGLPSDRFSAERTGGSVSTLTIQRTQQEDSAVYLCASSLRTEYNEQFFGPGTRLTVL.

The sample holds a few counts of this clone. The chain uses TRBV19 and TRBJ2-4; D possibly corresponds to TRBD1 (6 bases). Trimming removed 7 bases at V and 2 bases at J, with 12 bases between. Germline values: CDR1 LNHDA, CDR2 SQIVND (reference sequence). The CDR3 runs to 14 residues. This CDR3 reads CASTPTGTKNIQYF. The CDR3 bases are TGTGCCAGTACCCCGACAGGAACCAAAAACATTCAGTACTTC.

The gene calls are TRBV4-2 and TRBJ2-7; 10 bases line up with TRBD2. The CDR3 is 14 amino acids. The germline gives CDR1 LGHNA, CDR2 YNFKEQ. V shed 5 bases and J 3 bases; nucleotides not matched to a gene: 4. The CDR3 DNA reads TGTGCCAGCAGCAGCCGGACTAGCGGCTACGAGCAGTACTTC. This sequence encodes CASSSRTSGYEQYF.

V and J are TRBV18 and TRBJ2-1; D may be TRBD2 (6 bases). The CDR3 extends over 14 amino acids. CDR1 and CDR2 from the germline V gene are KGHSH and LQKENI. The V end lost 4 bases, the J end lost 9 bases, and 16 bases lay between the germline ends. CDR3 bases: TGTGCCAGCTCACGACTAGACTCCGGAGGTGAGCAGTTCTTC. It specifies CASSRLDSGGEQFF. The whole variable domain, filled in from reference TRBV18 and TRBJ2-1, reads NAGVMQNPRHLVRRRGQEARLRCSPMKGHSHVYWYRQLPEEGLKFMVYLQKENIIDESGMPKERFSAEFPKEGPSILRIQQVVRGDSAAYFCASSRLDSGGEQFFGPGTRLTVL.

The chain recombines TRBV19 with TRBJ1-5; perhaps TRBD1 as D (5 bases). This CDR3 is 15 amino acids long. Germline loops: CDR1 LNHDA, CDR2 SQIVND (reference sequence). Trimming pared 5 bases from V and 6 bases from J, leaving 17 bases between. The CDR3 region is CASSPTGPSGQPQHF. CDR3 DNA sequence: TGTGCCAGTAGTCCGACGGGGCCCTCGGGTCAGCCCCAGCATTTT.

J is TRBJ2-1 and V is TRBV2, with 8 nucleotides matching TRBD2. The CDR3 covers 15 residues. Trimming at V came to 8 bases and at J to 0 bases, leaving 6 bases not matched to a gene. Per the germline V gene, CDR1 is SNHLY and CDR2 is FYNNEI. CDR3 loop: CASPTGTSSYNEQFF. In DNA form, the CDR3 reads TGTGCCAGCCCAACCGGGACTAGCTCCTACAATGAGCAGTTCTTC.